This T cell receptor beta chain derives from a study of T-cell memory formation after mild COVID-19. TCR alpha and TCR beta cDNA libraries carrying sample barcodes and UMIs came from 5'RACE with constant-segment primers. A single record per CDR3 protein comes from TCRdb applying MiXCR to the 5' RACE reads. The repertoire has 45,000 to 65,000 distinct CDR3 sequences, 9.3% of them found once; the top ten carry about 11%. Overall study results and limits: The finding that pre-infection memory included some responding clones suggested that cross-reactive memory joined.

CDR1 SGHRS and CDR2 YFSETQ come from the germline V gene. This CDR3 is built from 16 residues. V lost 4 bases to trimming and J lost 5 bases; unmatched junction nucleotides: 9. In its sample, this clonotype was seen a few times. The antigen is not known. Sequenced: PBMCs or a T cell subset sorted from them (not recorded which). The chain combines TRBV5-1 with TRBJ2-1; 10 nucleotides match TRBD2. The TCR originated in an adult woman who had mild COVID-19 (a few samples of this study predate the infection). Cell type and time point are not known. CDR3 DNA sequence: TGCGCCAGCAGCGCCAAAGCGGGAGGGCTTAACAATGAGCAGTTCTTC. The encoded protein is CASSAKAGGLNNEQFF.